Listed below are T cell receptor beta chains from one sample, sequenced in a study of radiotherapy plus CTLA-4 blockade in lung cancer. Profiled with immunoSEQ multiplex PCR; TCRdb holds only in-frame clones, not every one. The data show 50,000 to 70,000 clones, 70% to 80% seen once. The specimen was peripheral blood, collected from a patient treated with radiotherapy plus ipilimumab. All receptors derive from a human donor with non-small cell lung cancer who had a partial response to radiotherapy plus ipilimumab. Both conserved end residues are part of each CDR3. The D gene is left open where the match is weak. Size values are once, few and many counts, or a class for expanded clones, and some rows have none.

TGCGCCAGCAGCATCGGACAGGGGTATGGCTACACCTTC | CASSIGQGYGYTF | NA | TRBV5-1 | TRBD1 | TRBJ1-2
TGTGCCAGCAGTGGACAAAGCCGGGGCTACACCTTC | CASSGQSRGYTF | NA | TRBV2 | NA | TRBJ1-2
TGTGCCAGCAGCGTTAGCGGTTCGAACACCGGGGAGCTGTTTTTT | CASSVSGSNTGELFF | NA | TRBV9 | NA | TRBJ2-2
TGTGCCAGCAGCGTAGGCCCCGCGGGCAGATTCCAAGAGACCCAGTACTTC | CASSVGPAGRFQETQYF | once | TRBV9 | NA | TRBJ2-5
TGCGCCAGCAGCGGGGGACAGGTCATCTACGAGCAGTACTTC | CASSGGQVIYEQYF | NA | TRBV5-1 | TRBD1 | TRBJ2-7
TGTGCCAGGGAGTGGAGGACTGATGGCTACACCTTC | CAREWRTDGYTF | NA | TRBV7-5 | NA | TRBJ1-2
TGTGCCAGCAGCTTCGGGACAGGGGACTACAATGAGCAGTTCTTC | CASSFGTGDYNEQFF | NA | TRBV11-2 | TRBD1 | TRBJ2-1
TGTGCCAGCAGCGTAGAGGAGGGGAGAAGTTCGCAGTATTTT | CASSVEEGRSSQYF | NA | TRBV9 | NA | TRBJ2-3
TGTGCCTGGAGTACCGGGACAACGTATAGCAATCAGCCCCAGCATTTT | CAWSTGTTYSNQPQHF | NA | TRBV30 | NA | TRBJ1-5
TGTGCCAGCAGTTTATCGCCGTGGGAGAACCTTGATTCACCCCTCCACTTT | CASSLSPWENLDSPLHF | NA | TRBV27 | NA | TRBJ1-6
TGTGCCAGCAGCGTAGGTGATAGCGATGAGCAGTTCTTC | CASSVGDSDEQFF | NA | TRBV9 | NA | TRBJ2-1
TGTGCCAGCAGCTCGACGGCCGGGGGTGAGAATGAGCAGTTCTTC | CASSSTAGGENEQFF | NA | TRBV11-1 | NA | TRBJ2-1
TGTGCCAGCAGTTTTGCCGGACAGGGGAGCTATGGCTACACCTTC | CASSFAGQGSYGYTF | NA | TRBV27 | TRBD1 | TRBJ1-2
TGTGCCAGCAGCTCCCACATTGTTCAGTACTTC | CASSSHIVQYF | NA | TRBV5-8 | NA | TRBJ2-7
TGCAGCGTTCAGGACAGTAGCAATGAGCAGTTCTTC | CSVQDSSNEQFF | NA | TRBV29-1 | NA | TRBJ2-1
TGTGCCAGCAGTGAGGACAGGGTCCCCTACAATGAGCAGTTCTTC | CASSEDRVPYNEQFF | NA | TRBV2 | TRBD1 | TRBJ2-1
TGTGCCAGCAGCGGACCGGGACTAGCGGGGGCTAGCTCCTACAATGAGCAGTTCTTC | CASSGPGLAGASSYNEQFF | NA | TRBV11-2 | TRBD2 | TRBJ2-1
TGTGCCAGCAGAAAACAGGGGGCGGATGGCTACACCTTC | CASRKQGADGYTF | few | TRBV6-1 | TRBD1 | TRBJ1-2
TGTGCCAGCAGCTTAGGACAGGGGGCCGGGGAGCTGTTTTTT | CASSLGQGAGELFF | NA | TRBV11-2 | TRBD1 | TRBJ2-2
TGTGCCAGCAGTGATTACGGGGGTCGGAGCACCGGGGAGCTGTTTTTT | CASSDYGGRSTGELFF | NA | TRBV25-1 | NA | TRBJ2-2
TGTGCCAGCAGTCAAAACATCATTCAGTACTTC | CASSQNIIQYF | NA | TRBV6-1 | NA | TRBJ2-4
TGTGCCAGCAGTTTAGTGGTGACAGGGGCTGGCGGCACCTTC | CASSLVVTGAGGTF | NA | TRBV28 | TRBD1 | TRBJ1-2
TGTGCCAGCACCGGAGGGGGCCGGGAAAAACTGTTTTTT | CASTGGGREKLFF | NA | TRBV13 | TRBD1 | TRBJ1-4
TGCGCCAGCAGCTTGGCGGCTAGCGGGGGGACGAACACCGGGGAGCTGTTTTTT | CASSLAASGGTNTGELFF | NA | TRBV5-1 | TRBD2 | TRBJ2-2
TGTGCCAGCAGCTTGGGGGACAGCTCCACAGATACGCAGTATTTT | CASSLGDSSTDTQYF | NA | TRBV5-4 | TRBD1 | TRBJ2-3
TGTGCCAGCAACGAGGCGGGACGATCCTACGAGCAGTACTTC | CASNEAGRSYEQYF | NA | TRBV13 | NA | TRBJ2-7
TGTGCCAGCAGCGTAGGGGTAGGGGCCGAAGGGCAGTACTTC | CASSVGVGAEGQYF | NA | TRBV9 | NA | TRBJ2-7
TGCGCCAGCAGCTTGCAGCCTAGCGGGGCAGAGACCCAGTACTTC | CASSLQPSGAETQYF | NA | TRBV5-1 | TRBD2 | TRBJ2-5
TGTGCCAGCAGTGAATTTGGGAGAGGAAACACCATATATTTT | CASSEFGRGNTIYF | NA | TRBV25-1 | NA | TRBJ1-3
TGTGCCAGCACCCGAGAGGCGGGATCGAACACTGAAGCTTTCTTT | CASTREAGSNTEAFF | NA | TRBV2 | NA | TRBJ1-1
TGTGCCAGTAGTCTCGGACAGGGGGCAAGGCAGCCCCAGCATTTT | CASSLGQGARQPQHF | NA | TRBV19 | TRBD1 | TRBJ1-5
TGTGCCAGCTCACCACCGGGCAGGGTTGATCAGCCCCAGCATTTT | CASSPPGRVDQPQHF | once | TRBV18 | NA | TRBJ1-5
TGTGCCAGCAGCTTAAGCGACCCCGGGGAGCTGTTTTTT | CASSLSDPGELFF | few | TRBV7-9 | NA | TRBJ2-2
TGTGCCACCGTCGACAGGGCTGGAGCAGATACGCAGTATTTT | CATVDRAGADTQYF | NA | TRBV19 | TRBD1 | TRBJ2-3
TGTGCCAGCAGCGGGTTTCGGGACTACCAAGAGACCCAGTACTTC | CASSGFRDYQETQYF | NA | TRBV9 | NA | TRBJ2-5
TGTGCCAGCAGCTTGAGACTAGCGGGGGTTGGGGAGACCCAGTACTTC | CASSLRLAGVGETQYF | once | TRBV7-8 | TRBD2 | TRBJ2-5